The present TCR beta chain was sequenced within a study of T cell responses to AZD1222 COVID-19 vaccine. General study points: Only a handful of AZD1222 recipients, roughly six in all, had baseline seropositivity. The donor group comprised mostly white British people and more females; the analysis possibly underestimated clonal diversity.

Only in-frame clones appear in the TCRdb table, and some are missing; sequencing was by immunoSEQ multiplex PCR. Here the sample spans around 140,000 clones, 92% being singletons. With regard to this clone: The antigen is unknown.

Germline V CDR1 and CDR2: LGHDT, YNNKEL (reference sequence). The V gene lost 5 bases and the J gene lost 0 bases, with 14 bases spanning the gap. The CDR3 has 15 residues. This receptor was taken from an adult in good health. V and J are TRBV3-1 (or the pseudogene TRBV3-2) and TRBJ2-7; D remains ambiguous. This sample comprised peripheral blood, obtained on day 0 of AZD1222 vaccination. CDR3 protein: CASSGGVMSSYEQYF. DNA of the CDR3: TGTGCCAGCAGCGGTGGAGTGATGAGCTCCTACGAGCAGTACTTC.